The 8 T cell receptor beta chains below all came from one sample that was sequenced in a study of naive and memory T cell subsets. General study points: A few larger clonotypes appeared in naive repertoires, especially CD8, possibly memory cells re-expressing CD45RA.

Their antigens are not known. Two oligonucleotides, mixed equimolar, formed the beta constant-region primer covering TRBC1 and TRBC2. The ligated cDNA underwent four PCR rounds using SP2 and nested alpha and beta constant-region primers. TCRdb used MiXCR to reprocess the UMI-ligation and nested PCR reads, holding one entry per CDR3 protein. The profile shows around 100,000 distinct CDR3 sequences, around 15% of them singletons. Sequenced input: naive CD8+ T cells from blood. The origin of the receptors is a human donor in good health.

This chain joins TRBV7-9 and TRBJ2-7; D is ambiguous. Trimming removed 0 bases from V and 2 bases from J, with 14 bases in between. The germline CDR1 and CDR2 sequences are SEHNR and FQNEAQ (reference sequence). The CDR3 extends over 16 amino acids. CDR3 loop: CASSLAPVPTTYEQYF. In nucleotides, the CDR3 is TGTGCCAGCAGCTTAGCTCCAGTGCCGACGACCTACGAGCAGTACTTC.

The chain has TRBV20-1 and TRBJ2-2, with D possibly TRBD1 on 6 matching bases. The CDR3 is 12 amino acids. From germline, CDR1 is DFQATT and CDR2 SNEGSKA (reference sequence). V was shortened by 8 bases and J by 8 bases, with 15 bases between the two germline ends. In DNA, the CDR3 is TGCAGTCATATGATGAGGGGGGGGGAGCTGTTTTTT. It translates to CSHMMRGGELFF.

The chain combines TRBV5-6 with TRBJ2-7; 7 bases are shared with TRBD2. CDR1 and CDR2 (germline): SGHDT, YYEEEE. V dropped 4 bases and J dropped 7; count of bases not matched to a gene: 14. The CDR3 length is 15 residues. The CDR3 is CASSGVRLAAWEQYF. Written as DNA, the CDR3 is TGTGCCAGCAGCGGCGTGCGCCTAGCGGCCTGGGAGCAGTACTTC.

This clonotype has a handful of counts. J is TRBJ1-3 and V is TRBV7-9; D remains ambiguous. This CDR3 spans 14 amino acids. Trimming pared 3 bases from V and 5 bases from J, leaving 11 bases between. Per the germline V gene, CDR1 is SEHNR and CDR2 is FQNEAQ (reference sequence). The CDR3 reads CASSLLDGRNTIYF. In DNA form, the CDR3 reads TGTGCCAGCAGCTTGCTCGACGGGAGAAACACCATATATTTT.

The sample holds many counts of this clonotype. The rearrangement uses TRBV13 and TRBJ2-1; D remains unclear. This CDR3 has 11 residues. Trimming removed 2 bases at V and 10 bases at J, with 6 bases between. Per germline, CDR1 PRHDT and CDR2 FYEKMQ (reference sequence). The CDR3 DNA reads TGTGCCAGCAGCTTACTCCAAGAGCAGTTCTTC. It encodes CASSLLQEQFF. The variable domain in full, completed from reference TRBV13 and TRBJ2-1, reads AAGVIQSPRHLIKEKRETATLKCYPIPRHDTVYWYQQGPGQDPQFLISFYEKMQSDKGSIPDRFSAQQFSDYHSELNMSSLELGDSALYFCASSLLQEQFFGPGTRLTVL.

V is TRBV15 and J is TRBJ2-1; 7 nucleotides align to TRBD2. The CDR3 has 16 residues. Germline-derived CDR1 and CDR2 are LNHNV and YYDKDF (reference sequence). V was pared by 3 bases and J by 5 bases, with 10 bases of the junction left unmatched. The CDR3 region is CATSRFEGGSDNEQFF. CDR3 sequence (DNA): TGTGCCACCAGCAGGTTTGAGGGCGGGAGCGACAATGAGCAGTTCTTC. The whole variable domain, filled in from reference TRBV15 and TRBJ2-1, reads DAMVIQNPRYQVTQFGKPVTLSCSQTLNHNVMYWYQQKSSQAPKLLFHYYDKDFNNEADTPDNFQSRRPNTSFCFLDIRSPGLGDTAMYLCATSRFEGGSDNEQFFGPGTRLTVL.

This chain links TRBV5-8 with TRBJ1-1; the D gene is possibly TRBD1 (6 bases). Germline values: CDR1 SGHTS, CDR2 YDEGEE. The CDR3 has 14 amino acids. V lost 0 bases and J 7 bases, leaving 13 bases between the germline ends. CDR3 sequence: CASSLGREGDEAFF. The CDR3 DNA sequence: TGTGCCAGCAGCTTGGGGAGGGAGGGGGATGAAGCTTTCTTT.

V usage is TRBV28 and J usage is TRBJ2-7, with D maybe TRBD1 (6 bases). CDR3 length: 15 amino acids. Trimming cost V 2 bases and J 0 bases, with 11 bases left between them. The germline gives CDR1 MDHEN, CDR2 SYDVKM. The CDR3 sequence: CASSLQGTISYEQYF. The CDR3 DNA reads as TGTGCCAGCAGTTTACAGGGGACAATCTCCTACGAGCAGTACTTC.